This T cell receptor beta chain was profiled in a study of CD8+ T cells in alopecia areata (dated by TCRdb to the late 2010s). Concerning the study at large: The treated patients took part in an open-label pilot trial in which moderate-to-severe alopecia areata was treated with oral tofacitinib at 5 to 10 mg twice daily. Scalp clonality was compared among normal scalp (n=4), patchy alopecia areata scalp (n=8), and alopecia totalis/universalis scalp (n=8). Patients on tofacitinib were biopsied at baseline and after 4 and 24 weeks of treatment, and several of the patients also had a later scalp biopsy. Disease severity in treated patients was measured with the SALT score, which quantifies the percentage of affected scalp surface area. Patients stayed on tofacitinib for 6 to 18 months and then had 6 months of follow-up off drug so that delayed response and recurrence could be assessed. In humans, TCRbeta sequencing was performed on scalp tissue and on sorted CD4+ and CD8+ peripheral blood T cells from healthy controls and from patients with patchy or totalis/universalis alopecia areata. In both human patients and the C3H/HeJ mouse model, the study applied high-throughput TCRbeta sequencing to look at T cell clonal expansion in alopecia areata. TCRbeta CDR3 regions were amplified by immunoSEQ multiplex PCR using 35 Vbeta forward and 13 Jbeta reverse primers. RNA came from the PAXgene miRNA kit for fixed scalp, the miRNeasy kit for PBMCs, and the RNeasy kit for mouse skin.

A note on this clone: The antigen it binds to is not known. No much larger clone is present one base from it, and per-base qualities are unavailable.

According to the study, the label for this sample's time point signals: around 29 days on oral tofacitinib. In light of the paper, this sample's treatment or condition label describes: oral pan-JAK inhibitor, 5-10 mg twice daily. Peripheral blood and lesional scalp punch biopsies were obtained from patients with alopecia areata. PBMCs were isolated by density centrifugation and stained for CD3, CD4 and CD8, and CD4+ and CD8+ T cells were sorted on a FACSAria. Library construction relied on the immunoSEQ multiplex PCR assay. To provide template for TCR sequencing, every sample had RNA extracted and reverse transcribed into cDNA. First-strand cDNA was synthesized with SuperScript III using a 2:1 mix of oligo-dT and random hexamers. Amplification bias was assessed with a synthetic immune receptor repertoire, and residual bias was removed computationally. From the authors' description of their analysis: Raw reads were preprocessed to remove errors, and CDR3 was defined by IMGT conventions from the conserved cysteine to phenylalanine. Clonality was computed as 1 minus the Shannon entropy, with the entropy normalized by log2 of the number of productive unique TCRs. Whether each scalp clone was CD4 or CD8 was inferred by checking scalp TCRbeta sequences against the CD4 and CD8 repertoires from sorted blood. This immuneACCESS table, as held by TCRdb, lists in-frame sequences with V and J called but not all clones. Of the missing ones, under half trace to an unresolved V gene in checked studies; the others have no known cause. The D gene and trimming were derived from the DNA, and the V and J assignments and clone size from that table. Present in this sample are 120,000 or so clones, approximately 60% of which were seen just once. 5% to 7% of the sample belongs to the ten largest clones.

Study-level results and caveats: Compared with normal scalp, lesional scalp, particularly in alopecia totalis/universalis, had higher clonality and more expanded CD8+ clones, which suggests antigenic drive. Shared TCR sequences between patients were less evident than in mice, which may be partly attributable to HLA diversity in the patient population. Unlike mouse skin, where gammadelta T cells dominate, normal human skin contains resident alphabeta T cells that get sequenced too, which complicates analysis of the scalp TCR repertoire. Because the treated cohort was small and had only one nonresponder, larger studies are needed to examine links between baseline CD8+ expansion and response. With tofacitinib, both scalp clonality and the number of expanded CD8+ clones among the top 100 scalp clones went down significantly. Many expanded lesional clones persisted in scalp and blood during tofacitinib treatment, which may partly explain relapse after stopping treatment.

The specimen comprised CD4+ T cells sorted from blood, sampled at week 4, from a patient treated with tofacitinib. The sequence was collected from a human donor with alopecia areata.

This receptor carries the CDR3 CAITNLGPRGYTF. The DNA sequence is TGTGCCATCACTAACCTGGGGCCGCGGGGCTACACCTTC. The V and J genes are TRBV10-3 and TRBJ1-2, and perhaps TRBD1 as D gene, on 5 matching bases. Trimming at the junction amounts to 7 bases on V and 8 bases on J, and the germline ends lie 17 bases apart. According to the germline V gene, CDR1 reads ENHRY and CDR2 reads SYGVKD. The CDR3 contains 13 residues, cysteine and phenylalanine counted. This entry keeps only the CDR3 DNA: 39 bases, framed from base 1.